Listed below are T cell receptor beta chains from one sample, sequenced in a study of cytomegalovirus exposure and HLA in healthy donors. TCRdb's copy holds only in-frame clones and misses some; the assay was immunoSEQ multiplex PCR. The sample includes approximately 140,000 clones, around nine tenths seen only once; the top ten take just under 9%. Sample: PBMCs. These receptors were obtained from a young man in good health and CMV-seropositive. The CDR3 runs from the conserved cysteine through the conserved F or W. D genes are given only for firm matches. Clone sizes are given selectively: once, few, many, or a class where the clone is expanded.

D: TRBD1; V: TRBV6-5; J: TRBJ1-1; size: many; DNA: TGTGCCAGCAGTTGGGACAGACGGAACACTGAAGCTTTCTTT; CDR3: CASSWDRRNTEAFF
D: -; V: TRBV2; J: TRBJ2-6; size: -; DNA: TGTGCCAGCAGTGAACTAAGATCTGGGGCCAACGTCCTGACTTTC; CDR3: CASSELRSGANVLTF
D: -; V: TRBV5-1; J: TRBJ2-5; size: -; DNA: TGCGCCAGCGGACGGGGGTTCCAAGAGACCCAGTACTTC; CDR3: CASGRGFQETQYF
D: TRBD1; V: TRBV30; J: TRBJ1-1; size: -; DNA: TGTGCCTGGGGGACAGGCTTGAACACTGAAGCTTTCTTT; CDR3: CAWGTGLNTEAFF
D: TRBD2; V: TRBV7-6; J: TRBJ2-4; size: -; DNA: TGTGCCAGCAGCTTACTCGGGGGGGCCGCCAAAAACATTCAGTACTTC; CDR3: CASSLLGGAAKNIQYF
D: -; V: TRBV13; J: TRBJ2-7; size: -; DNA: TGTGCCAGCAGCTTGGGCAAGACCTACGAGCAGTACTTC; CDR3: CASSLGKTYEQYF
D: TRBD2; V: TRBV27; J: TRBJ2-1; size: -; DNA: TGTGCCAGCCGAACCGCGGGAGGGTACAATGAGCAGTTCTTC; CDR3: CASRTAGGYNEQFF
D: -; V: TRBV25-1; J: TRBJ1-5; size: once; DNA: TGTGCCAGCAGTGACGGTAGCAATCAGCCCCAGCATTTT; CDR3: CASSDGSNQPQHF
D: -; V: TRBV6-6; J: TRBJ1-1; size: -; DNA: TGTGCCAGCAGCCTGATCGGGGGCACTGAAGCTTTCTTT; CDR3: CASSLIGGTEAFF
D: TRBD2; V: TRBV5-1; J: TRBJ2-2; size: -; DNA: TGCGCCAGCAGCTTGGTAGCGGGGGGTAACACCGGGGAGCTGTTTTTT; CDR3: CASSLVAGGNTGELFF
D: -; V: TRBV7-6; J: TRBJ2-2; size: -; DNA: TGTGCCAGCAGCTTAGCATGGGGGACATTCACCGGGGAGCTGTTTTTT; CDR3: CASSLAWGTFTGELFF
D: TRBD1; V: TRBV5-8; J: TRBJ1-1; size: -; DNA: TGTGCCAGCAGCTTCTCAGGGGGAGCGATACCTAACACTGAAGCTTTCTTT; CDR3: CASSFSGGAIPNTEAFF
D: TRBD1; V: TRBV2; J: TRBJ2-2; size: -; DNA: TGTGCCAGCAGTGTACAGGGGACCGGGGAGCTGTTTTTT; CDR3: CASSVQGTGELFF
D: -; V: TRBV18; J: TRBJ1-1; size: -; DNA: TGTGCCAGCTCACCGGCAGGAAACACTGAAGCTTTCTTT; CDR3: CASSPAGNTEAFF
D: -; V: TRBV7-2; J: TRBJ2-2; size: -; DNA: TGTGCCAGCAGCTTATACGGGTTCACCGGGGAGCTGTTTTTT; CDR3: CASSLYGFTGELFF
D: -; V: TRBV7-8; J: TRBJ1-5; size: -; DNA: TGTGCCAGCAGCTTTGGGTGGGAGTCCGGCAATCAGCCCCAGCATTTT; CDR3: CASSFGWESGNQPQHF
D: -; V: TRBV29-1; J: TRBJ2-3; size: -; DNA: TGCAGCGTTGCGGAATGGGGACAAGTCACAGATACGCAGTATTTT; CDR3: CSVAEWGQVTDTQYF
D: -; V: TRBV6-5; J: TRBJ1-1; size: once; DNA: TGTGCCAGCAGTTACTCGGCGGGGGCGATGAACACTGAAGCTTTCTTT; CDR3: CASSYSAGAMNTEAFF
D: TRBD2; V: TRBV5-3; J: TRBJ2-1; size: -; DNA: TGTGCCAGAAGCTTGTCGAGGGGCGGGGGGGCCCCAAGCTCCTACAATGAGCAGTTCTTC; CDR3: CARSLSRGGGAPSSYNEQFF
D: TRBD1; V: TRBV10-3; J: TRBJ1-1; size: -; DNA: TGTGCCATCAGTTCCGGGACAGGGGGGAACACTGAAGCTTTCTTT; CDR3: CAISSGTGGNTEAFF
D: -; V: TRBV2; J: TRBJ2-3; size: -; DNA: TGTGCCAGCACAGGGGCCTCTAGCACAGATACGCAGTATTTT; CDR3: CASTGASSTDTQYF
D: -; V: TRBV5-1; J: TRBJ1-6; size: -; DNA: TGCGCCAGCAGTCTGTATACGGGGGTAGATTCACCCCTCCACTTT; CDR3: CASSLYTGVDSPLHF
D: -; V: TRBV5-1; J: TRBJ2-3; size: few; DNA: TGCGCCAGCAGGGAGGCCAGTAGCACAGATACGCAGTATTTT; CDR3: CASREASSTDTQYF
D: TRBD1; V: TRBV5-6; J: TRBJ2-7; size: -; DNA: TGTGCCAGCAACTTTTTCACCGGGACAGGCTTAAACGAGCAGTACTTC; CDR3: CASNFFTGTGLNEQYF
D: TRBD1; V: TRBV2; J: TRBJ2-1; size: -; DNA: TGTGCCAGCCCAAAGGGGGGGACAGGGGCATGGGGTGAGCAGTTCTTC; CDR3: CASPKGGTGAWGEQFF
D: -; V: TRBV28; J: TRBJ1-1; size: -; DNA: TGTGCCAGCAGTACAGCCTCGAAGGCTGAAGCTTTCTTT; CDR3: CASSTASKAEAFF
D: -; V: TRBV5-4; J: TRBJ1-2; size: -; DNA: TGTGCCAGCAGCTCTCCTCGGACAGAATCTTATGGCTATGGCTACACCTTC; CDR3: CASSSPRTESYGYGYTF
D: TRBD2; V: TRBV18; J: TRBJ2-1; size: -; DNA: TGTGCCAGCTCGGGGGCTAGCGGGAGGGCCGGAACCAATGAGCAGTTCTTC; CDR3: CASSGASGRAGTNEQFF
D: -; V: TRBV7-8; J: TRBJ1-4; size: -; DNA: TGTGCCAGCAGTTACAACCAGGGCTATGAAAAACTGTTTTTT; CDR3: CASSYNQGYEKLFF
D: -; V: TRBV4-2; J: TRBJ2-7; size: -; DNA: TGTGCCAGCAGCAACGGAGTCGAGCAGTACTTC; CDR3: CASSNGVEQYF
D: -; V: TRBV5-6; J: TRBJ2-5; size: -; DNA: TGTGCCAGCAGCTTGGGTCCGGGAGAAGAGACCCAGTACTTC; CDR3: CASSLGPGEETQYF
D: TRBD1; V: TRBV5-1; J: TRBJ1-4; size: -; DNA: TGCGCCAGCAGCTTCGGGACAGGGGGCGCAGGGGAAAAACTGTTTTTT; CDR3: CASSFGTGGAGEKLFF